The 21 T cell receptor beta chains given below trace back to one sample, sequenced in a study of persistence of HIV-infected CD4 T cells. No antigens are known for them. Cells were stimulated nonspecifically with anti-CD3/anti-CD28 magnetic beads. Sorting selected CD4+ T cells upregulating both CD40 ligand and CD69. The immunoSEQ assay was version 4, run in survey mode. Sequencing was performed with immunoSEQ multiplex PCR; in TCRdb, only in-frame clones are kept and a portion is missing. The sample has under 50,000 clones; approximately 91% are singletons. The starting material was CD4+ T cells sorted from PBMCs after roughly 17-hour stimulation, obtained from a patient who received antiretroviral therapy. These receptors originate from an adult man with HIV who was CMV-seropositive.

V and J are TRBV7-2 and TRBJ2-7, with D tentatively TRBD1 (5 bases). CDR1 is SGHTA, CDR2 FQGNSA, per germline. V lost 0 bases and J 7 bases, leaving 16 bases between the germline ends. CDR3 length equals 15 residues. DNA for the CDR3: TGTGCCAGCAGCTTAGCCGGCGGCAGGGTAGGAGAGCAGTACTTC. It yields the protein CASSLAGGRVGEQYF.

This clone was recorded only once. The chain is built from TRBV28 and TRBJ2-1; D might be TRBD1 or TRBD2, each matching 5 bases. Germline loops: CDR1 MDHEN, CDR2 SYDVKM. The CDR3 sequence is 15 residues long. V shed 3 bases and J shed 5 bases, with 14 bases lying between them. The CDR3 sequence is CASSFYGTPNNEQFF. CDR3 sequence (DNA): TGTGCCAGCAGTTTCTACGGGACGCCGAACAATGAGCAGTTCTTC.

The genes are TRBV3-1 (or the pseudogene TRBV3-2) and TRBJ2-1; D is unresolved. V was shortened by 1 base and J by 9 bases, with 1 base between the two germline ends. The CDR3 covers 10 residues. Germline CDR1 LGHDT, CDR2 YNNKEL (reference sequence). The CDR3 reads CASSQGEQFF. The CDR3 nucleotides are TGTGCCAGCAGCCAAGGTGAGCAGTTCTTC.

J is TRBJ2-1 and V is TRBV3-1 (or the pseudogene TRBV3-2), with D possibly TRBD2 on 5 matching bases. The CDR3 totals 16 residues. Trimming took off 4 bases at V and 6 bases at J, with 19 bases between the two ends. Germline CDR1 and CDR2: LGHDT and YNNKEL (reference sequence). DNA for the CDR3: TGTGCCAGCAGCCCTGGACTTACCTCTCTGTCCAATGAGCAGTTCTTC. Protein sequence: CASSPGLTSLSNEQFF.

The chain employs TRBV19 and TRBJ2-1; possible D gene TRBD2, 6 bases. The CDR3 consists of 14 residues. Germline V CDR1 and CDR2: LNHDA, SQIVND (reference sequence). Trimming took 6 bases from V and 5 from J, leaving 14 bases between them. This chain's CDR3 is CASRRDLFNNEQFF. In nucleotides, the CDR3 is TGTGCCAGTAGAAGGGACTTATTCAACAATGAGCAGTTCTTC.

This clone was counted a single time. Different DNA sequences within this sample yield the same CDR3. The CDR3 nucleotides are TGTGCCAGCAGTGAACAGATGGGGAATACCATATATTTT. The encoded protein is CASSEQMGNTIYF. This chain joins TRBV6-1 and TRBJ1-3; D remains ambiguous. CDR3 length: 13 amino acids. Germline values: CDR1 MNHNS, CDR2 SASEGT. V lost 2 bases to trimming and J lost 10 bases, with 12 bases between them.

In its sample, this clone was seen once. V gene TRBV2 combines with J gene TRBJ2-1, with D maybe TRBD1 (6 bases). Germline V CDR1 and CDR2: SNHLY, FYNNEI. The CDR3 loop spans 14 amino acids. V lost 6 bases and J lost 5, with 14 bases in between. The CDR3 loop is CASRMDRPNNEQFF. The DNA for the CDR3 is TGTGCCAGCAGGATGGACAGACCGAACAATGAGCAGTTCTTC.

The rearrangement links TRBV9 to TRBJ2-3; weak D call: TRBD2 (6 bases). Germline CDR1 reads SGDLS; CDR2 reads YYNGEE. The CDR3 has 13 residues. V lost 0 bases, J lost 6 bases, and 8 bases lay in between. This CDR3 reads CASSVELADTQYF. In nucleotides, the CDR3 is TGTGCCAGCAGCGTAGAGCTAGCGGATACGCAGTATTTT.

The chain employs TRBV6-5 and TRBJ2-7; D unresolved. Between the trimmed V and J ends, which lost 4 bases and 0 bases, there was a span of 16 bases. The germline gives CDR1 MNHEY, CDR2 SVGAGI. There are 16 residues in the CDR3. The CDR3 DNA follows: TGTGCCAGCAGTTTCCAATATAACACCCGCTCCTACGAGCAGTACTTC. Amino acids: CASSFQYNTRSYEQYF.

The chain links TRBV5-8 to TRBJ1-6; D perhaps matches TRBD1 (5 bases). CDR3 length equals 14 residues. Germline V gene sequence: CDR1 SGHTS, CDR2 YDEGEE. Trimming took off 0 bases at V and 11 bases at J, with 12 bases between the two ends. CDR3 sequence (DNA): TGTGCCAGCAGCTTGGCAGGGATCGACACACCCCTCCACTTT. Translated: CASSLAGIDTPLHF. The entire variable domain, with the rest obtained from reference TRBV5-8 and TRBJ1-6, is as follows: EAGVTQSPTHLIKTRGQQATLRCSPISGHTSVYWYQQALGLGLQFLLWYDEGEERNRGNFPPRFSGRQFPNYSSELNVNALELEDSALYLCASSLAGIDTPLHFGNGTRLTVT.

The CDR3 sequence: CATSRMNSPLHF. In DNA, the CDR3 is TGTGCCACCAGCAGAATGAATTCACCCCTCCACTTT. The chain joins TRBV15 to TRBJ1-6; D is undetermined. This CDR3 has 12 residues. Germline CDR1 is LNHNV and CDR2 is YYDKDF (reference sequence). The V end was cut by 2 bases, the J end by 7 bases, with 3 bases between. Complete variable domain (other parts from reference TRBV15 and TRBJ1-6): DAMVIQNPRYQVTQFGKPVTLSCSQTLNHNVMYWYQQKSSQAPKLLFHYYDKDFNNEADTPDNFQSRRPNTSFCFLDIRSPGLGDTAMYLCATSRMNSPLHFGNGTRLTVT.

The V and J genes are TRBV5-1 and TRBJ2-7; 9 positions agree with TRBD1. Germline V gene lookup returns CDR1 SGHRS and CDR2 YFSETQ. CDR3 length equals 18 residues. V was clipped by 4 bases and J by 6 bases; unmatched bases: 20. For the CDR3, the DNA is TGCGCCAGCAGCCCAACGACAAACTCCGGGACAGGGTACACCGAGCAGTACTTC. It translates to CASSPTTNSGTGYTEQYF.

The CDR3 sequence: CASTPGGGLREKLFF. The CDR3 DNA reads as TGCGCCAGCACCCCGGGGGGGGGCCTGAGGGAAAAACTGTTTTTT. The rearrangement joins TRBV5-1 to TRBJ1-4; D might be TRBD1 (6 bases). The germline V gene has CDR1 SGHRS and CDR2 YFSETQ. The CDR3 contains 15 residues. V was pared by 6 bases and J by 8 bases, with 20 bases between.

J is TRBJ1-5 and V is TRBV6-1; no definite D call. The CDR3 consists of 16 residues. The V end lost 1 base, the J end lost 7 bases, and 17 bases lay between the germline ends. Germline V CDR1 and CDR2: MNHNS, SASEGT. DNA for the CDR3: TGTGCCAGCAGTGAAGAGACGCAGACGCCTAAACAGCCCCAGCATTTT. Its translation: CASSEETQTPKQPQHF.

This chain uses TRBV6-4 with TRBJ1-1; TRBD1 matches at 8 bases. Germline V gene lookup returns CDR1 MRHNA and CDR2 SNTAGT. This CDR3 has 14 residues. Unmatched junction bases numbered 7, after V lost 6 bases and J lost 4 bases. CDR3 bases: TGTGCCAGCAGCGGACAGGGTGGAATCACTGAAGCTTTCTTT. As protein: CASSGQGGITEAFF.

The rearrangement links TRBV9 to TRBJ2-2; perhaps TRBD1 as D (6 bases). Germline V lookup: CDR1 SGDLS, CDR2 YYNGEE. V lost 0 bases to trimming and J lost 6 bases, with 12 bases between them. The CDR3 consists of 15 residues. CDR3 sequence: CASSVGTGYPGELFF. CDR3 sequence (DNA): TGTGCCAGCAGCGTAGGTACAGGGTACCCCGGGGAGCTGTTTTTT.

The V call is TRBV7-9, the J call TRBJ2-1, with 10 nucleotides matching TRBD2. The germline CDR1 and CDR2 sequences are SEHNR and FQNEAQ (reference sequence). This CDR3 region has 14 residues. J lost 13 bases, V lost 1 base, and 7 bases had no gene match. CDR3 loop: CASSLEGSSGGQFF. DNA for the CDR3: TGTGCCAGCAGCTTAGAAGGATCTAGCGGGGGCCAGTTCTTC.

V gene TRBV19 combines with J gene TRBJ1-5; TRBD1 matches 9 bases. Germline values: CDR1 LNHDA, CDR2 SQIVND (reference sequence). The V and J ends lost 3 bases and 1 base, in that order; junction bases with no gene match: 4. This CDR3 is built from 16 residues. As DNA, the CDR3 is TGTGCCAGTAGTATTCGGACAGGGGAAAGCAATCAGCCCCAGCATTTT. Amino acid sequence: CASSIRTGESNQPQHF.

This chain connects TRBV6-5 to TRBJ2-1; possibly TRBD2 for D (7 bases). There are 16 residues in the CDR3. The germline V gene encodes CDR1 MNHEY and CDR2 SVGAGI. V was cut by 2 bases and J by 6 bases, with 17 bases left in between. In nucleotides, the CDR3 is TGTGCCAGCAGTTACGCCGGGTGGGGGGGCGGCAATGAGCAGTTCTTC. It yields the protein CASSYAGWGGGNEQFF.

The gene calls are TRBV5-1 and TRBJ2-2; 9 bases fit TRBD1. This CDR3 comprises 16 residues. Germline assignment: CDR1 SGHRS and CDR2 YFSETQ. The J segment lost 4 bases and the V segment lost 3 bases, leaving 7 bases of the junction unmatched. The CDR3 protein is CASSSGDRATTGELFF. The CDR3 DNA is TGCGCCAGCAGCTCGGGGGACAGGGCGACCACCGGGGAGCTGTTTTTT.

This chain links TRBV7-2 with TRBJ1-2; maybe TRBD1 (6 bases). Trimming took off 0 bases at V and 7 bases at J, with 21 bases between the two ends. CDR1 is SGHTA, CDR2 FQGNSA, per germline. CDR3 length: 17 amino acids. In DNA, the CDR3 is TGTGCCAGCAGCTTAGCGGGGCAGGGGCGCGGATCCGGTGGCTACACCTTC. Protein: CASSLAGQGRGSGGYTF.